A single sample gave rise to the 17 T cell receptor beta chains below, sequenced in a study of T-cell memory formation after mild COVID-19. In TCRdb, the 5' RACE reads were re-called with MiXCR into one record per CDR3 protein. The sample lists a few hundred thousand distinct CDR3 sequences, around 25% occurring once. The sequencing sample was made of PBMCs or a T cell subset sorted from them (not recorded which). These receptors were collected from an adult woman who had mild COVID-19 (a few samples of this study predate the infection). Cell type and time point are not known.

The chain combines TRBV6-6 with TRBJ2-7, with 9 bases lining up with TRBD1. Germline V gene lookup returns CDR1 MNHNY and CDR2 SVGAGI (reference sequence). V gave up 2 bases and J gave up 5 bases; unmatched junction bases: 4. The CDR3 runs to 14 residues. Written as DNA, the CDR3 is TGTGCCAGCAGTTACAGGACAGGGGTCGACGAGCAGTACTTC. Translation gives CASSYRTGVDEQYF.

This clonotype showed up just a few times. The chain is built from TRBV7-9 and TRBJ1-1; D is perhaps TRBD1 (6 bases). Germline values: CDR1 SEHNR, CDR2 FQNEAQ (reference sequence). V was trimmed by 4 bases and J by 5 bases, leaving 20 bases between them. The CDR3 is made up of 16 amino acids. The CDR3 spells CASSSQGRGLGTEAFF. CDR3 DNA: TGTGCCAGCAGCTCCCAGGGGAGGGGGTTGGGGACTGAAGCTTTCTTT.

This clonotype was detected only a few times. This rearrangement joins TRBV12-3 or TRBV12-4 to TRBJ2-1; 8 bases agree with TRBD2. V lost 7 bases, J lost 0 bases, and 5 bases stayed unmatched. The length of the CDR3 is 15 residues. The CDR3 loop is CASTQSGGSYNEQFF. As DNA, the CDR3 is TGTGCCAGCACCCAAAGCGGGGGCTCCTACAATGAGCAGTTCTTC.

V is TRBV6-2 or TRBV6-3 and J is TRBJ2-1; D is possibly TRBD2 (6 bases). The CDR3 sequence is 13 residues long. The germline V gene has CDR1 MNHEY and CDR2 SVGEGT. The V end was cut by 5 bases, the J end by 10 bases, with 15 bases between. Here the CDR3 reads CASSQRLGGEQFF. As DNA, the CDR3 is TGTGCCAGCAGTCAAAGACTAGGAGGCGAGCAGTTCTTC.

V usage is TRBV5-5 and J usage is TRBJ2-1; 10 bases align to TRBD2. CDR3 size: 16 residues. Germline lookup yields CDR1 SGHKS and CDR2 YYEKEE (reference sequence). V shed 1 base and J 12 bases; nucleotides not matched to a gene: 13. Here the CDR3 reads CASSLRSAGGPERQFF. The CDR3 nucleotides are TGTGCCAGCAGCTTGCGGTCAGCGGGAGGGCCTGAAAGGCAGTTCTTC.

CDR3 protein: CASSSTGYRSGELFF. Written as DNA, the CDR3 is TGTGCCAGCAGCTCGACAGGGTATAGGTCCGGGGAGCTGTTTTTT. J is TRBJ2-2 and V is TRBV7-6; 7 bases fit TRBD1. Germline loops: CDR1 SGHVS, CDR2 FNYEAQ. The CDR3 extends over 15 amino acids. Trimming removed 4 bases from V and 6 bases from J; junction bases left unmatched: 8.

This clonotype was seen once. The chain links TRBV9 to TRBJ2-7; D is undetermined. The V and J ends lost 3 bases and 2 bases respectively, with 12 bases between them. The CDR3 totals 14 residues. Looked up from germline, CDR1 is SGDLS and CDR2 is YYNGEE. The CDR3, as DNA: TGTGCCAGCAGCGAAGGGTCCTCCGCCTACGAGCAGTACTTC. It encodes CASSEGSSAYEQYF. Variable domain in full (rest from reference TRBV9 and TRBJ2-7): DSGVTQTPKHLITATGQRVTLRCSPRSGDLSVYWYQQSLDQGLQFLIQYYNGEERAKGNILERFSAQQFPDLHSELNLSSLELGDSALYFCASSEGSSAYEQYFGPGTRLTVT.

In its sample, this clonotype was seen a few times. This chain links TRBV5-1 with TRBJ1-1; D is uncertain. The V and J ends lost 1 base and 2 bases respectively, with 9 bases between them. CDR3 length equals 14 residues. Germline CDR1 reads SGHRS; CDR2 reads YFSETQ. In nucleotides, the CDR3 is TGCGCCAGCAGCTTGTCGGTCCCTAACACTGAAGCTTTCTTT. It codes for CASSLSVPNTEAFF.

This clonotype was seen only a few times. CDR3 bases: TGCAGTGCCCTTGGACTAGCGGGAATGAGAGATACGCAGTATTTT. This sequence encodes CSALGLAGMRDTQYF. The chain is built from TRBV20-1 and TRBJ2-3; 12 positions match TRBD2. In germline, CDR1 is DFQATT, CDR2 SNEGSKA (reference sequence). The junction had 9 bases not matched to a gene; V was cut back by 6 bases and J by 5 bases. The CDR3 loop spans 15 amino acids.

Ten or more counts support this clonotype. A read error may account for a junction end that differs from germline. V usage is TRBV7-2 and J usage is TRBJ2-1, with D perhaps assigned TRBD1 or TRBD2 (5 bases each). The CDR3 consists of 15 residues. Germline values: CDR1 SGHTA, CDR2 FQGNSA. DNA of the CDR3: TGTGCCAGCAGTTTAGGGGCGGGCCTCTACAATGAGCAGTTCTTC. This codes for CASSLGAGLYNEQFF.

The genes are TRBV24-1 and TRBJ2-2; D assignment may be TRBD1 or TRBD2 (5 bases each). The germline V and J ends were trimmed by 1 base and 1 base, with 12 bases remaining between them. Germline loops: CDR1 KGHDR, CDR2 SFDVKD. The CDR3 is 17 residues long. CDR3 region: CATSDFERQGNTGELFF. CDR3 in DNA: TGTGCCACCAGTGATTTCGAGCGGCAGGGGAACACCGGGGAGCTGTTTTTT.

The genes are TRBV9 and TRBJ2-5; D gene ambiguous. CDR3 length equals 13 residues. V was trimmed by 2 bases and J by 1 base, leaving 6 bases between them. The germline gives CDR1 SGDLS, CDR2 YYNGEE. The CDR3 here is CASSVYSQETQYF. In DNA form, the CDR3 reads TGTGCCAGCAGCGTCTATAGCCAAGAGACCCAGTACTTC.

The V and J genes are TRBV5-1 and TRBJ2-5; 8 positions match TRBD2. The CDR3 spans 16 residues. Germline CDR1 reads SGHRS; CDR2 reads YFSETQ. The J segment lost 1 base and the V segment lost 3 bases, leaving 8 bases of the junction unmatched. CDR3 sequence: CASSWGSGGPQETQYF. The CDR3 nucleotides are TGCGCCAGCAGCTGGGGCTCGGGAGGGCCCCAAGAGACCCAGTACTTC.

The chain is built from TRBV6-2 or TRBV6-3 and TRBJ2-7; D gene uncertain. Trimming took 4 bases from V and 6 from J, leaving 16 bases between them. The V gene's germline CDR1 is MNHEY and CDR2 SVGEGT. The CDR3 runs 14 residues. Written as DNA, the CDR3 is TGTGCCAGCAGTTTGTCGTGGATATGGGCCGAGCAGTACTTC. The encoded protein is CASSLSWIWAEQYF.

The chain combines TRBV7-9 with TRBJ2-7, with D perhaps TRBD2 (6 bases). Germline CDR1 SEHNR, CDR2 FQNEAQ (reference sequence). CDR3 length: 14 residues. Trimming pared 0 bases from V and 4 bases from J, leaving 10 bases between. CDR3 sequence reads: CASSLAGLKYEQYV. The CDR3 DNA reads as TGTGCCAGCAGCTTAGCGGGACTGAAGTACGAGCAGTACGTC.

This clonotype showed up just a few times. The chain uses TRBV7-9 and TRBJ1-3; maybe TRBD1 (5 bases). Trimming took off 5 bases at V and 0 bases at J, with 14 bases between the two ends. The germline CDR1 and CDR2 sequences are SEHNR and FQNEAQ (reference sequence). The CDR3 runs 16 residues. CDR3 sequence reads: CASSPRRGTSGNTIYF. CDR3 nucleotide sequence: TGTGCCAGCAGCCCCCGGCGGGGGACCTCTGGAAACACCATATATTTT.

This sequence joins TRBV5-1 and TRBJ2-3; D is unclear. This CDR3 contains 16 residues. Germline CDR1 and CDR2: SGHRS and YFSETQ. V dropped 0 bases and J dropped 6 bases, with 17 bases sitting between them. The chain's CDR3 is CASSLEENRKYDTQYF. The CDR3 coding sequence is TGCGCCAGCAGCTTGGAAGAGAACCGAAAATACGATACGCAGTATTTT. Supplemented by reference TRBV5-1 and TRBJ2-3, the full variable domain reads KAGVTQTPRYLIKTRGQQVTLSCSPISGHRSVSWYQQTPGQGLQFLFEYFSETQRNKGNFPGRFSGRQFSNSRSEMNVSTLELGDSALYLCASSLEENRKYDTQYFGPGTRLTVL.